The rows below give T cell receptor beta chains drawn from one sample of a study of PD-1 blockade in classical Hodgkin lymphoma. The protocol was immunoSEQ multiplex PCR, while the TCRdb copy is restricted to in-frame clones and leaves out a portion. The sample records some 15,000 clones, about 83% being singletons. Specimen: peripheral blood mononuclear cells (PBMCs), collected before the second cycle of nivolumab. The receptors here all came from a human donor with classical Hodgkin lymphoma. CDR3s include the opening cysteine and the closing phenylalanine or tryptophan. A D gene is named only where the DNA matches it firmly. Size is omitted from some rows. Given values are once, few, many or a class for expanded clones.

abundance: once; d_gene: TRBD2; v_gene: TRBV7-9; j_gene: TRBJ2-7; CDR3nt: TGTGCCAGCAGCACCTCTAGCGGGGTCGCTGCTAGAAACTACGAGCAGTACTTC; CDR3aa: CASSTSSGVAARNYEQYF
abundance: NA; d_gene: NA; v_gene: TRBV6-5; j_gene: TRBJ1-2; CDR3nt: TGTGCCAGCAGTTACCGGGGTCCCGCGGGTAGGGATGGCTACACCTTC; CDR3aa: CASSYRGPAGRDGYTF
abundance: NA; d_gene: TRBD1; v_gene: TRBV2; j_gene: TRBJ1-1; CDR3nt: TGTGCCAGCAAGCCGGGACAGTTGAACACTGAAGCTTTCTTT; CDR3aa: CASKPGQLNTEAFF
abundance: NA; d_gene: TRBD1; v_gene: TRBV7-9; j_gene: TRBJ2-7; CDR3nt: TGTGCCAGCAGCTTAGTATCAAACAAACTCCGGGACAGGGGCGGCGAGCAGTACTTC; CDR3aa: CASSLVSNKLRDRGGEQYF
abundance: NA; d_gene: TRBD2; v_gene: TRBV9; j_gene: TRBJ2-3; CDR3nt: TGTGCCAGCAGCGATCAAAGCGGGGGTGTAGCAGATACGCAGTATTTT; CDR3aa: CASSDQSGGVADTQYF
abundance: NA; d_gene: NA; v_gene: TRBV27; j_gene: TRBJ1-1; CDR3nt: TGTGCCAGCAGTTCACCCGGCTCGGGCCCCATGAACACTGAAGCTTTCTTT; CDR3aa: CASSSPGSGPMNTEAFF
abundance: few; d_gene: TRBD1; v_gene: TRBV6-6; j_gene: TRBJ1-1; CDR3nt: TGTGCCAGCAGTTACTCCGGGACAGAGAACACTGAAGCTTTCTTT; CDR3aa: CASSYSGTENTEAFF
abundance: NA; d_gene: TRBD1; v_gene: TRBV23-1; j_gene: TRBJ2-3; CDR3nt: TGCGCCAGCAGTCTCCCCAGGGGGTTTCCTATTAAAGATACGCAGTATTTT; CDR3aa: CASSLPRGFPIKDTQYF
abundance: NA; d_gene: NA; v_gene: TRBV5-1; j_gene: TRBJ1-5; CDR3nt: TGCGCCAGCAGTTTCACGGGGCCAGGCGGCAATCAGCCCCAGCATTTT; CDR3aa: CASSFTGPGGNQPQHF
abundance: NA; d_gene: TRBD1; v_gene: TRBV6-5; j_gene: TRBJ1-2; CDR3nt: TGTGCCAGCAGGCCCCAGGGGGCGGGTGGCTACACCTTC; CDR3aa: CASRPQGAGGYTF
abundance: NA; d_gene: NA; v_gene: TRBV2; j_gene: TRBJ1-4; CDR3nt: TGTGCCAGCAGAGCCGAGGAGTCGGGGGAAAAACTGTTTTTT; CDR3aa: CASRAEESGEKLFF
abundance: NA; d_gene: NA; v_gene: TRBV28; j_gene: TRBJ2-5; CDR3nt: TGTGCCAGCAGTCCGACACGTTATAATAAAGAGACCCAGTACTTC; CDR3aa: CASSPTRYNKETQYF